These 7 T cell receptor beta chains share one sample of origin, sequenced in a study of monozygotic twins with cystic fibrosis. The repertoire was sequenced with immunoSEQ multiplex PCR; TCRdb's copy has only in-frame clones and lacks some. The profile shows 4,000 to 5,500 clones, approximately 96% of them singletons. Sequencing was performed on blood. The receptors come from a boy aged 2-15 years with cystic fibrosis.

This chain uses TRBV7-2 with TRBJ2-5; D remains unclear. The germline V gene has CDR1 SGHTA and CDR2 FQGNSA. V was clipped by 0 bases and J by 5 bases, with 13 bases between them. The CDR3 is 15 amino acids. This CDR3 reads CASSLANGPGETQYF. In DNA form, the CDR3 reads TGTGCCAGCAGCTTAGCCAACGGGCCCGGGGAGACCCAGTACTTC.

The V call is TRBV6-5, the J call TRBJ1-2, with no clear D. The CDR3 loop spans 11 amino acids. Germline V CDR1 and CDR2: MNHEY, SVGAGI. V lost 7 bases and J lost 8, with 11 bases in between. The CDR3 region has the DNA TGTGCCAGCACCGATCGGCGAGGCTACACCTTC. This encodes CASTDRRGYTF.

The chain's CDR3 is CASSRGGATNEKLFF. The CDR3 DNA sequence: TGTGCCAGCTCACGAGGGGGTGCAACTAATGAAAAACTGTTTTTT. The V call is TRBV18, the J call TRBJ1-4; possible D gene TRBD1, 6 bases. The CDR3 sequence is 15 residues long. Germline CDR1 and CDR2: KGHSH and LQKENI. Trimming left V 4 bases short and J 0 bases short, with 9 bases between.

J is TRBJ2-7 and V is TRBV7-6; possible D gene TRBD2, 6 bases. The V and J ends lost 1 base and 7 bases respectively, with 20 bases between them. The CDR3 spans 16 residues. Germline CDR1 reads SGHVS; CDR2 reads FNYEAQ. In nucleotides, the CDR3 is TGTGCCAGCAGCTTAGAGGGGCCCGGCCTCGGGGGTGAGCAGTACGTC. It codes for CASSLEGPGLGGEQYV.

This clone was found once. The CDR3 reads CAWSVHVGRVLNTEAFF. In nucleotides, the CDR3 is TGTGCCTGGAGTGTACACGTGGGGAGAGTTCTGAACACTGAAGCTTTCTTT. V is TRBV30 and J is TRBJ1-1; D unresolved. The CDR3 is 17 residues long. Germline CDR1 and CDR2: GTSNPN and SVGIG (reference sequence). V was cut by 0 bases and J by 0 bases, with 17 bases left in between.

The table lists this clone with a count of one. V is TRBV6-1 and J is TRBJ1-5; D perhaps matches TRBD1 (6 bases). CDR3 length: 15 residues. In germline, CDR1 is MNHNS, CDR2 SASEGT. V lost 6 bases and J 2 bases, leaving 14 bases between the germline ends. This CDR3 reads CASRRQVTGNQPQHF. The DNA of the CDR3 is TGTGCCAGCAGACGACAGGTCACGGGCAATCAGCCCCAGCATTTT.

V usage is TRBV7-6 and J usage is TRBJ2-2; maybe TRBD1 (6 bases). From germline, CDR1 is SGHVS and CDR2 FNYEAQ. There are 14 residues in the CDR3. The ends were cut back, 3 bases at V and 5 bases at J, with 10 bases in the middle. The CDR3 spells CASSLARGTGELFF. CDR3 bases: TGTGCCAGCAGCTTGGCCAGGGGAACCGGGGAGCTGTTTTTT. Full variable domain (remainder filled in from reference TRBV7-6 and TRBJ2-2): GAGVSQSPRYKVTKRGQDVALRCDPISGHVSLYWYRQALGQGPEFLTYFNYEAQQDKSGLPNDRFSAERPEGSISTLTIQRTEQRDSAMYRCASSLARGTGELFFGEGSRLTVL.